Below are 13 T cell receptor beta chains sequenced from a single sample in a study of T cell changes during pregnancy in multiple sclerosis. Generated by immunoSEQ multiplex PCR, the TCRdb table keeps only in-frame clones and is missing some. The data show some 60,000 clones, with 80% to 95% seen just once and about 2.5% held by the top ten. Sequenced material: peripheral blood, taken in the third trimester of pregnancy. These receptors were taken from a female donor in good health, enrolled as a control in a pregnancy study.

This sequence joins TRBV7-2 and TRBJ2-5, with TRBD1 matching 8 bases. The CDR3 has 14 amino acids. V lost 5 bases to trimming and J lost 4 bases; unmatched junction nucleotides: 6. The germline V gene has CDR1 SGHTA and CDR2 FQGNSA. CDR3 in DNA: TGTGCCAGCAGCCAAACAGGGGGACTAGAGACCCAGTACTTC. Amino acids: CASSQTGGLETQYF.

In this sample, this clone turned up once. The chain joins TRBV28 to TRBJ1-3; no clear D. V was cut by 3 bases and J by 0 bases, with 6 bases left in between. Looked up from germline, CDR1 is MDHEN and CDR2 is SYDVKM. The CDR3 extends over 14 amino acids. CDR3 nucleotides: TGTGCCAGCAGTTTGAGCATCTCTGGAAACACCATATATTTT. Translated, it gives CASSLSISGNTIYF.

This clone was counted once. A junction end diverges from the germline sequence, so it may reflect a read error. Other DNA variants within this sample encode the same CDR3. The chain has TRBV4-1 and TRBJ1-2, with unresolved D. Germline V gene lookup returns CDR1 MGHRA and CDR2 YSYEKL. This CDR3 spans 15 amino acids. The CDR3 bases are TGCGCTAGCAGCCAAGACGAGGGATCTAACTATGGCTACACCTTC. Amino acids: CASSQDEGSNYGYTF.

The chain combines TRBV5-6 with TRBJ2-3; 8 bases are shared with TRBD2. The CDR3 runs to 19 residues. The V gene's germline CDR1 is SGHDT and CDR2 YYEEEE. Trimming cost V 1 base and J 6 bases; bases outside gene matches: 19. As DNA, the CDR3 is TGTGCCAGCAGCTTGTGGTTACAGATCCTAGCGGGTATCTGGGATACGCAGTATTTT. Its translation: CASSLWLQILAGIWDTQYF.

The rearrangement links TRBV5-6 to TRBJ1-2; D may be TRBD1 (6 bases). Trimming removed 0 bases at V and 3 bases at J, with 9 bases between. CDR1 and CDR2 (germline): SGHDT, YYEEEE. The CDR3 has 14 residues. As DNA, the CDR3 is TGTGCCAGCAGCTTGGCAGGACAGTACTATGGCTACACCTTC. Amino acid sequence: CASSLAGQYYGYTF.

This sequence joins TRBV2 and TRBJ1-3; D is possibly TRBD1 (5 bases). Per the germline V gene, CDR1 is SNHLY and CDR2 is FYNNEI. Trimming took 3 bases from V and 4 from J, leaving 13 bases between them. The CDR3 is 15 amino acids. CDR3 sequence (DNA): TGTGCCAGCAGTGAGGAGTACAGGTTCGGAAACACCATATATTTT. Amino acid sequence: CASSEEYRFGNTIYF.

V and J are TRBV4-2 and TRBJ2-3; TRBD2 aligns across 9 bases. With V trimmed by 0 bases and J by 11 bases, 18 bases remained unmatched. Germline loops: CDR1 LGHNA, CDR2 YNFKEQ. The CDR3 has 18 amino acids. The CDR3 reads CASSQEWLGNSGSGGQYF. The CDR3 DNA reads as TGTGCCAGCAGCCAAGAATGGCTGGGCAATAGCGGGAGCGGTGGGCAGTATTTT.

V usage is TRBV27 and J usage is TRBJ1-2, with TRBD1 matching over 9 bases. Germline CDR1 reads MNHEY; CDR2 reads SMNVEV (reference sequence). Unmatched junction bases numbered 11, after V lost 0 bases and J lost 6 bases. The CDR3 extends over 17 amino acids. In DNA form, the CDR3 reads TGTGCCAGCAGTTTATCGATAATAGGGGACAGGGAAAATGGCTACACCTTC. Protein sequence: CASSLSIIGDRENGYTF.

The chain links TRBV6-6 to TRBJ2-5, with D perhaps TRBD1 (6 bases). The ends were cut back, 4 bases at V and 1 base at J, with 10 bases in the middle. The CDR3 spans 14 residues. CDR1 and CDR2 (germline): MNHNY, SVGAGI (reference sequence). CDR3 residues: CASSSGTTQETQYF. In nucleotides, the CDR3 is TGTGCCAGCAGTTCTGGGACAACCCAAGAGACCCAGTACTTC.

The chain couples TRBV4-3 to TRBJ2-7, with 8 bases identical to TRBD2. V shed 0 bases and J 5 bases; nucleotides not matched to a gene: 6. Germline-derived CDR1 and CDR2 are LGHNA and YSLEER. The CDR3 sequence is 15 residues long. The CDR3: CASSQDTWREDEQYF. CDR3 DNA sequence: TGCGCCAGCAGCCAAGATACTTGGCGGGAGGACGAGCAGTACTTC.

V usage is TRBV15 and J usage is TRBJ2-3; no clear D gene. V lost 0 bases and J 1 base, leaving 8 bases between the germline ends. This CDR3 has 15 residues. Germline V gene sequence: CDR1 LNHNV, CDR2 YYDKDF (reference sequence). This CDR3 reads CATSRDRPRTDTQYF. In DNA form, the CDR3 reads TGTGCCACCAGCAGAGATCGTCCTCGCACAGATACGCAGTATTTT.

This chain uses TRBV7-3 with TRBJ2-3; 8 bases are shared with TRBD1. Germline values: CDR1 SGHTA, CDR2 FQGTGA. This CDR3 is built from 14 residues. Unmatched junction bases numbered 5, after V lost 4 bases and J lost 5 bases. Written as DNA, the CDR3 is TGTGCCAGCAGCTCATCACAGGGGGAAGATACGCAGTATTTT. Translated, it gives CASSSSQGEDTQYF.

This chain joins TRBV19 and TRBJ2-7; 7 bases line up with TRBD2. Trimming at V came to 2 bases and at J to 2 bases, leaving 3 bases not matched to a gene. This CDR3 region has 14 residues. Per the germline V gene, CDR1 is LNHDA and CDR2 is SQIVND (reference sequence). The CDR3 sequence is CASSIMGGAYEQYF. The CDR3 nucleotides read TGTGCCAGTAGTATAATGGGAGGGGCCTACGAGCAGTACTTC.